This TCR beta chain is drawn from a study of patients and donors after allogeneic stem cell transplantation. TCRdb itself ran the RT-PCR reads through MiXCR, one entry per CDR3 protein. The sample lists 900,000 to 1,000,000 distinct CDR3 sequences; around 17% were seen once. Germline trimming cut 6 bases from V and 8 bases from J; bases unmatched to any gene: 8. CDR1 is MGHRA and CDR2 is YSYEKL in the germline V gene. CDR3 length: 15 residues. In its sample, this clonotype was seen a few times. This receptor was obtained from a human donor who was either an allogeneic HSCT recipient or a stem cell or donor lymphocyte infusion donor (not recorded which). It is not recorded whose cells these are; they may come from a transplant donor. The chain recombines TRBV4-1 with TRBJ2-1, with 12 positions matching TRBD2. Sequences were obtained from blood, either unsorted or a sorted T cell fraction (not recorded which). Here the CDR3 reads CASRPLAGGYDEQFF. DNA of the CDR3: TGCGCCAGCAGGCCACTAGCGGGAGGATACGATGAGCAGTTCTTC.